The rows below give T cell receptor beta chains drawn from one sample of a study of T cell repertoires in cytomegalovirus infection. TCRdb ran MiXCR on the reads and lists one entry per CDR3 protein. The table has roughly 630,000 distinct CDR3 sequences, around 24% seen once. Material for sequencing was CD8+ T cells from PBMCs. The receptors derive from a human donor in good health (CMV status not recorded). Some clones in this sample may be carry-over from other donors' samples. Each CDR3 is given with its conserved first and last residue. D genes are given only for firm matches. Not all rows give a size; the values are once, few, many and, for expanded clones, a class.

d_call,clone_size,j_call,v_call,cdr3_aa,cdr3_nt
TRBD1,few,TRBJ1-5,TRBV4-2,CASSQELQGVRQPQHF,TGTGCCAGCAGCCAAGAGTTACAGGGGGTTCGGCAGCCCCAGCATTTT
TRBD2,few,TRBJ2-3,TRBV12-3/TRBV12-4,CASRSSGASTDTQYF,TGTGCCAGCAGATCTAGCGGGGCAAGCACAGATACGCAGTATTTT
NA,many,TRBJ2-3,TRBV7-9,CASSLTSSGTDTQYF,TGTGCCAGCAGCTTAACCTCGTCCGGGACAGATACGCAGTATTTT
NA,many,TRBJ2-1,TRBV4-2,CASSQDYRAYSYNEQFF,TGTGCCAGCAGCCAAGACTACAGGGCTTACTCCTACAATGAGCAGTTCTTC
NA,NA,TRBJ2-7,TRBV12-5,CASGLKDLSSYEQYF,TGTGCTAGTGGTTTGAAGGATCTTAGCTCCTACGAGCAGTACTTC
NA,NA,TRBJ2-2,TRBV7-2,CASSSLRGELFF,TGTGCCAGCAGCTCACTAAGAGGGGAGCTGTTTTTT
TRBD2,many,TRBJ2-6,TRBV6-2/TRBV6-3,CASSYRLWTSGGPGANVLTF,TGTGCCAGCAGTTACCGACTTTGGACTAGCGGGGGTCCTGGGGCCAACGTCCTGACTTTC
TRBD2,NA,TRBJ2-1,TRBV29-1,CSVEIAGGHYNEQFF,TGCAGCGTTGAAATAGCGGGGGGACATTACAATGAGCAGTTCTTC
NA,NA,TRBJ2-7,TRBV29-1,CSVRSGQSYEQYF,TGCAGCGTGAGGAGCGGACAGTCCTACGAGCAGTACTTC
TRBD1,NA,TRBJ2-1,TRBV6-2/TRBV6-3,CASSFSTGGEQFF,TGTGCCAGCAGTTTCTCGACAGGGGGCGAGCAGTTCTTC
NA,NA,TRBJ1-1,TRBV10-3,CAISEFLSGQMNTEAFF,TGTGCCATCAGTGAGTTTTTATCAGGCCAGATGAACACTGAAGCTTTCTTT
NA,many,TRBJ1-5,TRBV7-3,CASSHDPLGDQPQHF,TGTGCCAGCAGCCACGACCCGCTAGGGGATCAGCCCCAGCATTTT
TRBD1,NA,TRBJ2-5,TRBV18,CASSPGRGLLETQYF,TGTGCCAGCTCACCGGGCAGGGGGCTGCTAGAGACCCAGTACTTC
NA,NA,TRBJ2-7,TRBV7-6,CASSSTGYEQCF,TGTGCCAGCAGCTCTACGGGCTACGAGCAGTGCTTC
TRBD2,few,TRBJ2-1,TRBV24-1,CATSDKGRPGGNEQFF,TGTGCCACCAGTGATAAAGGCAGGCCGGGGGGCAATGAGCAGTTCTTC
NA,few,TRBJ2-1,TRBV27,CASSLAPSFYNEQFF,TGTGCCAGCAGTTTAGCCCCTTCCTTCTACAATGAGCAGTTCTTC
NA,few,TRBJ2-7,TRBV7-2,CASSYPSGRPSYEQYF,TGTGCCAGCAGCTACCCCAGCGGGCGACCATCCTACGAGCAGTACTTC
NA,NA,TRBJ2-5,TRBV6-5,CASSYSPGQLTQYF,TGTGCCAGCAGTTACTCACCAGGACAGTTAACCCAGTACTTC
NA,few,TRBJ1-5,TRBV6-1,CASRHGGWSNQPQHF,TGTGCCAGTCGTCACGGGGGCTGGAGCAATCAGCCCCAGCATTTT